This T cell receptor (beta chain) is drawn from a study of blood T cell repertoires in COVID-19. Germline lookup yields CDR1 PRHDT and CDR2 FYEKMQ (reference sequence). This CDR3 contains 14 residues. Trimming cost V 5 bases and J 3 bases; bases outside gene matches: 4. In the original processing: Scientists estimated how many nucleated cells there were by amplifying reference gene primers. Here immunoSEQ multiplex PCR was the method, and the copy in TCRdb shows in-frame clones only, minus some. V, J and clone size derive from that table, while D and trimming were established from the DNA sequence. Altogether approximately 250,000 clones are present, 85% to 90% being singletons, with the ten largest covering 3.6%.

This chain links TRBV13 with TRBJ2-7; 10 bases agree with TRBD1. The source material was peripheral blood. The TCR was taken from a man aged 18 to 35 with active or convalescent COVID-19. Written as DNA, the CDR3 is TGTGCCAGCAGCATCGGACAGGGGGGCTACGAGCAGTACTTC. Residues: CASSIGQGGYEQYF.